The source of this T cell receptor (beta chain) is a study of vaccination and CD4 T cells after COVID-19. Study-wide context: Testing by nasal swab PCR showed convalescent patients to be SARS-CoV-2 positive; 8 to 10 were mild and one was severe.

Germline CDR1 SGHNT, CDR2 YYREEE (reference sequence). Trimming removed 4 bases at V and 8 bases at J, with 15 bases between. The CDR3 loop spans 13 amino acids. Regarding this clonotype: Its target is unknown.

The Oncomine TCR Beta short-read assay sequenced DNA from cultured CD4+ T cells. TCRdb re-called the PCR reads with MiXCR, one entry per CDR3 protein. The repertoire holds some 17,000 distinct CDR3 sequences, with approximately 56% as singletons. Time point specified: late sampling 161 to 241 days after vaccination in three convalescent patients. Treatment specified: roughly nine-day PBMC culture with coronavirus spike peptide pools or control peptides (ViraFEST assay). This receptor was taken from a human donor who had recovered from COVID-19. The chain joins TRBV5-4 to TRBJ1-1; TRBD1 might be the D (5 bases). The sequencing used CD4+ T cells from blood, cultured in vitro, collected about 7 months after SARS-CoV-2 vaccination. DNA of the CDR3: TGTGCCAGCAGCCCATCCGGGACGTTAGAAGCTTTCTTT. Translating gives CASSPSGTLEAFF.